This T cell receptor (beta chain) was recovered during a study of glioma-infiltrating T cells after dendritic cell vaccination. Up to about 2 ug genomic DNA was used for TCRB CDR3 amplification. The primer mix had 60 V beta and 13 J beta primers. Only in-frame clones appear in the TCRdb table, and some are missing; sequencing was by immunoSEQ multiplex PCR. The sample contains fewer than 30,000 clones, roughly nine tenths of which appear only once. This clone has a handful of counts. Stated time point: after dendritic cell vaccination, including at tumor progression/relapse. This sample comprised blood, obtained after dendritic cell vaccination. The sequence came from a human donor with glioblastoma.

Here the CDR3 DNA reads TGTGCCAGCAGTGGACAGACGAACACCGGGGAGCTGTTTTTT. This translates into CASSGQTNTGELFF. The rearrangement uses TRBV25-1 and TRBJ2-2; possible D gene TRBD1, 5 bases. Trimming removed 4 bases at V and 0 bases at J, with 6 bases between. CDR3 length: 14 amino acids. The V gene's germline CDR1 is MGHDK and CDR2 SYGVNS.